The rows below give T cell receptor beta chains drawn from one sample of a study of shared clonotypes between healthy human individuals. TCRdb keeps only in-frame clones here, not all; method: immunoSEQ multiplex PCR. The sample shows roughly 1.5 million clones, about 98% of them seen only once. Material for sequencing was naive CD4+ T cells sorted from blood. The receptors were gathered from a man under 40 in good health. The CDR3 runs from the conserved cysteine through the conserved F or W. D genes are given only for firm matches.

v_call,j_call,cdr3_length,d_call,cdr3_nt,cdr3_aa
TRBV5-1,TRBJ2-1,15,TRBD2,TGCGCCAGCAGCTTGGCCGGGACTAGTCTCAATGAGCAGTTCTTC,CASSLAGTSLNEQFF
TRBV18,TRBJ1-3,16,-,TGTGCCAGCTCACCATTAAGCCAGGGCTCTGGAAACACCATATATTTT,CASSPLSQGSGNTIYF
TRBV11-2,TRBJ2-3,15,-,TGTGCCAGCAGCTCAGGAGGGTCTGGCACAGATACGCAGTATTTT,CASSSGGSGTDTQYF
TRBV5-4,TRBJ2-7,15,-,TGTGCCAGCAGCTTGGCCGCGACTGGCCCCTACGAGCAGTACTTC,CASSLAATGPYEQYF
TRBV11-2,TRBJ1-2,13,TRBD1,TGTGCCAGCAGCCCCGACAGGGTCTATGGCTACACCTTC,CASSPDRVYGYTF
TRBV7-2,TRBJ2-1,15,-,TGTGCCAGCAGCTTAAGTGGGGTGGTCGGCAATGAGCAGTTCTTC,CASSLSGVVGNEQFF
TRBV9,TRBJ1-1,14,-,TGTGCCAGCAGCGGCACAGGGATCGACACTGAAGCTTTCTTT,CASSGTGIDTEAFF
TRBV25-1,TRBJ2-3,11,-,TGTGCCAGCAGTGTCACAGATACGCAGTATTTT,CASSVTDTQYF
TRBV7-2,TRBJ1-5,14,TRBD1,TGTGCCAGCAGCCCTCAGGGGGGTTTCCAGCCCCAGCATTTT,CASSPQGGFQPQHF
TRBV5-1,TRBJ2-1,14,TRBD2,TGCGCCAGCAGCTTGGGGACTAGCAACAATGAGCAGTTCTTC,CASSLGTSNNEQFF